This is a list of T cell receptor beta chains from one sample in a study of shared clonotypes between healthy human individuals. Generated by immunoSEQ multiplex PCR, the TCRdb table keeps only in-frame clones and is missing some. The repertoire holds a few million clones, with roughly 95% as singletons. The specimen sequenced was naive CD4+ T cells sorted from blood. These receptor sequences come from a man between 18 and 29 years old in good health. Both conserved end residues are part of each CDR3. The order of the fields is clone size, V gene, J gene, D gene, CDR3 DNA, CDR3 protein. D genes are given only for firm matches. The size entry is marked missing in some rows and otherwise reads once, few, many or a size class.

abundance: NA
v_gene: TRBV19
j_gene: TRBJ1-5
d_gene: NA
CDR3nt: TGTGCCAGTAGTATGGGGTGGACGAATCAGCCCCAGCATTTT
CDR3aa: CASSMGWTNQPQHF

abundance: NA
v_gene: TRBV6-5
j_gene: TRBJ2-2
d_gene: TRBD1
CDR3nt: TGTGCCAGCAGAGGGACAGTCGGGGAGCTGTTTTTT
CDR3aa: CASRGTVGELFF

abundance: NA
v_gene: TRBV15
j_gene: TRBJ1-3
d_gene: NA
CDR3nt: TGTGCCACCAGCAGAGATGGGGCAGTGGCCTCTGGAAACACCATATATTTT
CDR3aa: CATSRDGAVASGNTIYF

abundance: NA
v_gene: TRBV11-2
j_gene: TRBJ1-6
d_gene: NA
CDR3nt: TGTGCCAGCAGCTTAGGCAATTCACCCCTCCACTTT
CDR3aa: CASSLGNSPLHF

abundance: NA
v_gene: TRBV6-5
j_gene: TRBJ1-5
d_gene: NA
CDR3nt: TGTGCCAGCAGCTCGGACGACGTGGATCAGCCCCAGCATTTT
CDR3aa: CASSSDDVDQPQHF

abundance: once
v_gene: TRBV5-8
j_gene: TRBJ2-7
d_gene: NA
CDR3nt: TGTGCCAGCAGCTTGGAAGGACCTGACAGGCCGAGCTCCTACGAGCAGTACTTC
CDR3aa: CASSLEGPDRPSSYEQYF

abundance: once
v_gene: TRBV6-5
j_gene: TRBJ1-4
d_gene: NA
CDR3nt: TGTGCCAGCAGGGGTGACACCCGTCGGGAAAAACTGTTTTTT
CDR3aa: CASRGDTRREKLFF

abundance: NA
v_gene: TRBV11-3
j_gene: TRBJ2-5
d_gene: NA
CDR3nt: TGTGCCAGCAGCTTAGGCGCACACCAAGAGACCCAGTACTTC
CDR3aa: CASSLGAHQETQYF

abundance: NA
v_gene: TRBV4-1
j_gene: TRBJ2-7
d_gene: NA
CDR3nt: TGCGCCAGCAGCCCCCCTGGTCTGCGGGGTCACGAGCAGTACTTC
CDR3aa: CASSPPGLRGHEQYF

abundance: NA
v_gene: TRBV2
j_gene: TRBJ1-1
d_gene: NA
CDR3nt: TGTGCCAGCAGTGAAGCGCCGCGGGTTAACACTGAAGCTTTCTTT
CDR3aa: CASSEAPRVNTEAFF

abundance: NA
v_gene: TRBV5-1
j_gene: TRBJ1-4
d_gene: NA
CDR3nt: TGCGCCAGCAGCCGGGATTCTTGGGATGAAAAACTGTTTTTT
CDR3aa: CASSRDSWDEKLFF

abundance: NA
v_gene: TRBV6-6
j_gene: TRBJ2-5
d_gene: TRBD2
CDR3nt: TGTGCCAGCAGACCGACTAGCGGGGTAGAGACCCAGTACTTC
CDR3aa: CASRPTSGVETQYF

abundance: NA
v_gene: TRBV2
j_gene: TRBJ2-3
d_gene: TRBD2
CDR3nt: TGTGCCAGCAGTGAGGGCCTAGCGGGAGGGCCAAGCACAGATACGCAGTATTTT
CDR3aa: CASSEGLAGGPSTDTQYF

abundance: NA
v_gene: TRBV7-2
j_gene: TRBJ1-2
d_gene: NA
CDR3nt: TGTGCCAGCAGCCCCCGGGCTCTAGCTAACTATGGCTACACCTTC
CDR3aa: CASSPRALANYGYTF

abundance: once
v_gene: TRBV18
j_gene: TRBJ2-1
d_gene: NA
CDR3nt: TGTGCCAGCTCACCCCAGACAGACGAGCAGTTCTTC
CDR3aa: CASSPQTDEQFF

abundance: NA
v_gene: TRBV2
j_gene: TRBJ1-6
d_gene: NA
CDR3nt: TGTGCCAGCACGGGACTGGGAAATTCACCCCTCCACTTT
CDR3aa: CASTGLGNSPLHF

abundance: few
v_gene: TRBV7-9
j_gene: TRBJ2-1
d_gene: NA
CDR3nt: TGTGCCAGCAGCTTAACGAGAGCCCAGAATGAGCAGTTCTTC
CDR3aa: CASSLTRAQNEQFF

abundance: NA
v_gene: TRBV6-5
j_gene: TRBJ2-3
d_gene: NA
CDR3nt: TGTGCCAGCAGGGGATTACGACCGGACCGGGATACGCAGTATTTT
CDR3aa: CASRGLRPDRDTQYF

abundance: NA
v_gene: TRBV30
j_gene: TRBJ2-2
d_gene: NA
CDR3nt: TGTGCCTGGAGTGTACGGAGGGTCTGGACCGGGGAGCTGTTTTTT
CDR3aa: CAWSVRRVWTGELFF

abundance: NA
v_gene: TRBV4-1
j_gene: TRBJ1-3
d_gene: NA
CDR3nt: TGCGCCAGCAGCCCCATGGGGCCGAGAAACACCATATATTTT
CDR3aa: CASSPMGPRNTIYF

abundance: NA
v_gene: TRBV2
j_gene: TRBJ2-3
d_gene: NA
CDR3nt: TGTGCCAGCAGTGACTCCGGGACGCTGACAGATACGCAGTATTTT
CDR3aa: CASSDSGTLTDTQYF

abundance: NA
v_gene: TRBV6-5
j_gene: TRBJ2-7
d_gene: NA
CDR3nt: TGTGCCAGCGCCCGGCAGGGAACCTACGAGCAGTACTTC
CDR3aa: CASARQGTYEQYF

abundance: NA
v_gene: TRBV7-2
j_gene: TRBJ2-7
d_gene: TRBD1
CDR3nt: TGTGCCAGCAGCCCCATGGGACAGGGGGCGAGGGGCGAGCAGTACTTC
CDR3aa: CASSPMGQGARGEQYF

abundance: NA
v_gene: TRBV6-1
j_gene: TRBJ1-2
d_gene: NA
CDR3nt: TGTGCCAGCAGTGATGCAGGATTTACTGGCTACACCTTC
CDR3aa: CASSDAGFTGYTF

abundance: NA
v_gene: TRBV7-2
j_gene: TRBJ1-1
d_gene: NA
CDR3nt: TGTGCCAGCAGCTTGCAGGGGCTAAACACTGAAGCTTTCTTT
CDR3aa: CASSLQGLNTEAFF

abundance: once
v_gene: TRBV1
j_gene: TRBJ2-1
d_gene: NA
CDR3nt: TGCACCAGCAGCCAAGATCCGGGACTAGCGGGACGAAACAATGAGCAGTTCTTC
CDR3aa: CTSSQDPGLAGRNNEQFF

abundance: NA
v_gene: TRBV6-5
j_gene: TRBJ2-7
d_gene: NA
CDR3nt: TGTGCCAGCAGTTACTCGACAAGCAACCCAGGGGAGCAGTACTTC
CDR3aa: CASSYSTSNPGEQYF

abundance: NA
v_gene: TRBV7-2
j_gene: TRBJ2-7
d_gene: NA
CDR3nt: TGTGCCAGCAGCTTAGAGGGGCAATCCCCACGGGGGCTCTACGAGCAGTACTTC
CDR3aa: CASSLEGQSPRGLYEQYF

abundance: NA
v_gene: TRBV6-5
j_gene: TRBJ2-1
d_gene: TRBD2
CDR3nt: TGTGCCAGCAGTTTGACTAGCGGTCCCTACAATGAGCAGTTCTTC
CDR3aa: CASSLTSGPYNEQFF

abundance: once
v_gene: TRBV27
j_gene: TRBJ2-2
d_gene: NA
CDR3nt: TGTGCCAGCAGTACCGTTGGAGCGGGCACCGGGGAGCTGTTTTTT
CDR3aa: CASSTVGAGTGELFF

abundance: NA
v_gene: TRBV5-1
j_gene: TRBJ2-6
d_gene: TRBD1
CDR3nt: TGCGCCAGCAGCTTGGTGGGACAGCCCTCTGGGGCCAACGTCCTGACTTTC
CDR3aa: CASSLVGQPSGANVLTF

abundance: few
v_gene: TRBV10-3
j_gene: TRBJ1-1
d_gene: TRBD1
CDR3nt: TGTGCCATCAGTGAGGACAGGGCTGAAGCTTTCTTT
CDR3aa: CAISEDRAEAFF

abundance: NA
v_gene: TRBV10-3
j_gene: TRBJ2-3
d_gene: TRBD2
CDR3nt: TGTGCCATCAGCCTACTAGCGGGGGGGAGCACAGATACGCAGTATTTT
CDR3aa: CAISLLAGGSTDTQYF

abundance: once
v_gene: TRBV30
j_gene: TRBJ1-4
d_gene: NA
CDR3nt: TGTGCCTGGAGTGCGGGGCGCGGGGGTGAAAAACTGTTTTTT
CDR3aa: CAWSAGRGGEKLFF

abundance: NA
v_gene: TRBV11-2
j_gene: TRBJ2-1
d_gene: NA
CDR3nt: TGTGCCAGCAGCTTGTCCTACAATGAGCAGTTCTTC
CDR3aa: CASSLSYNEQFF

abundance: once
v_gene: TRBV6-1
j_gene: TRBJ2-7
d_gene: NA
CDR3nt: TGTGCCAGCACCCGGGGATGGGACACCTCCTACGAGCAGTACTTC
CDR3aa: CASTRGWDTSYEQYF

abundance: NA
v_gene: TRBV6-5
j_gene: TRBJ2-1
d_gene: NA
CDR3nt: TGTGCCAGCAGTAGGGGGAATGAGCAGTTCTTC
CDR3aa: CASSRGNEQFF

abundance: once
v_gene: TRBV27
j_gene: TRBJ2-7
d_gene: NA
CDR3nt: TGTGCCAGCAGTTCGGCAGAATCCTACGAGCAGTACTTC
CDR3aa: CASSSAESYEQYF

abundance: NA
v_gene: TRBV2
j_gene: TRBJ2-3
d_gene: NA
CDR3nt: TGTGCCAGCAGACTTATGGACAAGACAGATACGCAGTATTTT
CDR3aa: CASRLMDKTDTQYF

abundance: NA
v_gene: TRBV20-1
j_gene: TRBJ2-1
d_gene: NA
CDR3nt: TGCAGTGCTAGCGGGGGTGATGAGCAGTTCTTC
CDR3aa: CSASGGDEQFF

abundance: once
v_gene: TRBV4-1
j_gene: TRBJ1-2
d_gene: NA
CDR3nt: TGCGCCAGCAGTCCCACCTGGATTGACTATGGCTACACCTTC
CDR3aa: CASSPTWIDYGYTF

abundance: NA
v_gene: TRBV7-8
j_gene: TRBJ2-2
d_gene: NA
CDR3nt: TGTGCCAGCAGCTCGGATTACACCGGGGAGCTGTTTTTT
CDR3aa: CASSSDYTGELFF

abundance: NA
v_gene: TRBV28
j_gene: TRBJ2-7
d_gene: NA
CDR3nt: TGTGCCAGCAGTTTAAGTCTAACCTACGAGCAGTACTTC
CDR3aa: CASSLSLTYEQYF

abundance: NA
v_gene: TRBV4-1
j_gene: TRBJ1-1
d_gene: NA
CDR3nt: TGCGCCAGCAGCCAAGATAACGCCCTTGGCAGGGTCATGAACACTGAAGCTTTCTTT
CDR3aa: CASSQDNALGRVMNTEAFF

abundance: NA
v_gene: TRBV30
j_gene: TRBJ2-2
d_gene: NA
CDR3nt: TGTGCCTGGGCGACCAGGGTGGTAAGGACCGGGGAGCTGTTTTTT
CDR3aa: CAWATRVVRTGELFF

abundance: NA
v_gene: TRBV2
j_gene: TRBJ2-2
d_gene: NA
CDR3nt: TGTGCCAGCAGTTTAGAGGTCACCGGGGAGCTGTTTTTT
CDR3aa: CASSLEVTGELFF